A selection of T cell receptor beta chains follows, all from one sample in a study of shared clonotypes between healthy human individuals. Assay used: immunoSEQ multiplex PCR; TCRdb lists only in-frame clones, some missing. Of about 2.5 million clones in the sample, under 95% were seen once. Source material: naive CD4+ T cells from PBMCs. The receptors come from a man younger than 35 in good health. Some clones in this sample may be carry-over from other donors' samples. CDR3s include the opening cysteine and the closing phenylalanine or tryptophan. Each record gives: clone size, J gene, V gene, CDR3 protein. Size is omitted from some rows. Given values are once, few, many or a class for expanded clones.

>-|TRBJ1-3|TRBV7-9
CASSPGQLKANTIYF
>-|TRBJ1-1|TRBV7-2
CASSLAGPTEAFF
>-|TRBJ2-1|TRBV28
CASSLLGGRVSYNEQFF
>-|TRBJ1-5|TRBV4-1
CASSPGGQGTRRAYQPQHF
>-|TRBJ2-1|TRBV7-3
CASSPLAGALDEQFF
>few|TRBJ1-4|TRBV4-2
CASSQGSGSILF
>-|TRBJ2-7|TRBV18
CASSPGQGTHEQYF
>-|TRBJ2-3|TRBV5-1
CASSLGLAGITDTQYF
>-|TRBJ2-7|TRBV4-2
CASSQDLTGISYEQYF
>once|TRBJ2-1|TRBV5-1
CASSVTSGTYNEQFF
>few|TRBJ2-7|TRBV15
CATSRDRYEQYF
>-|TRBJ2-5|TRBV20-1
CSANDRAQYF
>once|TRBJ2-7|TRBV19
CASSIGGYEQYF
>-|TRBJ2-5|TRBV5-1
CASLRGPQETQYF
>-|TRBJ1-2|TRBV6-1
CAIEQGGGGYGYTF